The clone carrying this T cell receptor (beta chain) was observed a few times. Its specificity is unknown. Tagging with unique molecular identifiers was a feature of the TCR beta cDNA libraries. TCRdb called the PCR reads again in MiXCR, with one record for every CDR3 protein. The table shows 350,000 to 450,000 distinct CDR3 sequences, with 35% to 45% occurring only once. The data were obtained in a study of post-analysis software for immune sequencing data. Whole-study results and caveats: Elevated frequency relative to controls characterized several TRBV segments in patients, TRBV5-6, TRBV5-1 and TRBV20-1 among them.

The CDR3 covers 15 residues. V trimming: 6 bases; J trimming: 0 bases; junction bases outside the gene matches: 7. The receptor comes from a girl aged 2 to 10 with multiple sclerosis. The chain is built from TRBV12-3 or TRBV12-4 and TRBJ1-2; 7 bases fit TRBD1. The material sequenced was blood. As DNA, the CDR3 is TGTGCCAGCAGCCTAGGGACAGACTCTAACTATGGCTACACCTTC. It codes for CASSLGTDSNYGYTF.